A single sample gave rise to the 9 T cell receptor beta chains below, sequenced in a study of CD8 T cells in ankylosing spondylitis. TCRdb called the 5' RACE reads again in MiXCR, with one record for every CDR3 protein. The data contain approximately 35,000 distinct CDR3 sequences, about an eighth of them singletons. The specimen sequenced was synovial fluid, either unsorted or a sorted T cell fraction (not recorded which). The receptors were sampled from a male donor with ankylosing spondylitis.

The chain couples TRBV12-3 or TRBV12-4 to TRBJ1-1; D not resolved. The CDR3 loop spans 18 amino acids. Deletions cut 5 bases from V and 0 bases from J, with 22 bases between. Written as DNA, the CDR3 is TGTGCCAGCAGTGAGTGGGTTTGGCATTTCGGGGTGAACACTGAAGCTTTCTTT. Amino acids: CASSEWVWHFGVNTEAFF.

With regard to this clonotype: Just one base apart from a much larger clone, this may be a read error. The conserved phenylalanine or tryptophan is not found at the CDR3 terminus, so this likely reflects a read error. The gene calls are TRBV27 and TRBJ2-1; 9 nucleotides agree with TRBD1. V shed 6 bases, J shed 7 bases, and the junction held 4 bases outside the gene matches. The CDR3 is 13 residues long. The germline V gene has CDR1 MNHEY and CDR2 SMNVEV (reference sequence). The CDR3 coding sequence is TGTGCCAGCAGACCGGGGACAGGGAATGAGCAGTTCTCC. Translated, it gives CASRPGTGNEQFS.

The DNA of the CDR3 is TGCAGTGCTAGAGGCCCCGCGGCGGGGGGCTACACCTTC. This translates into CSARGPAAGGYTF. This chain connects TRBV20-1 to TRBJ1-2; D remains unclear. V was shortened by 1 base and J by 8 bases, with 14 bases between the two germline ends. This CDR3 contains 13 residues. Germline CDR1 reads DFQATT; CDR2 reads SNEGSKA (reference sequence).

This clonotype was observed many times. The genes are TRBV7-9 and TRBJ1-6, with a possible D match to TRBD1 (6 bases). Germline V gene data show CDR1 as SEHNR and CDR2 as FQNEAQ (reference sequence). CDR3 length: 14 amino acids. V was pared by 8 bases and J by 10 bases, with 18 bases between. CDR3 protein: CASGDTSLGSPLHF. The CDR3 bases are TGTGCCAGCGGGGACACCTCACTGGGATCACCCCTCCACTTT.

The chain joins TRBV27 to TRBJ1-1, with TRBD1 as a possible D gene (5 bases). V dropped 1 base and J dropped 0 bases, with 9 bases sitting between them. CDR1 is MNHEY and CDR2 is SMNVEV in the germline V gene (reference sequence). CDR3 length: 15 amino acids. Here the CDR3 reads CASSLLQALNTEAFF. DNA of the CDR3: TGTGCCAGCAGTTTATTACAGGCCTTGAACACTGAAGCTTTCTTT.

This clonotype was found a few times. The rearrangement links TRBV15 to TRBJ1-5; D is possibly TRBD1 (5 bases). The germline V gene encodes CDR1 LNHNV and CDR2 YYDKDF (reference sequence). The V end lost 0 bases, the J end lost 6 bases, and 12 bases lay between the germline ends. This CDR3 is built from 15 residues. The CDR3 DNA reads TGTGCCACCAGCAGAGATCGGGGGTTGGCTCAGCCCCAGCATTTT. Amino acid sequence: CATSRDRGLAQPQHF.

In its sample, this clonotype was seen many times. CDR3 loop: CAISDPGGGGGRTEAFF. CDR3 sequence (DNA): TGTGCCATCAGTGACCCCGGGGGAGGAGGGGGAAGGACTGAAGCTTTCTTT. The chain employs TRBV10-3 and TRBJ1-1; tentatively, D is TRBD1 (6 bases). The germline V and J ends were trimmed by 3 bases and 5 bases, with 22 bases remaining between them. CDR1 is ENHRY and CDR2 is SYGVKD in the germline V gene. This CDR3 comprises 17 residues.

V gene TRBV27 combines with J gene TRBJ2-5; D ambiguous. The CDR3 runs 13 residues. The germline V gene has CDR1 MNHEY and CDR2 SMNVEV (reference sequence). V gave up 2 bases and J gave up 9 bases, with 13 bases separating them. Here the CDR3 DNA reads TGTGCCAGCAGTTTAGCTCCCCATGGGGCCCAGTACTTC. It is translated as CASSLAPHGAQYF.

This clonotype was picked up a small number of times. The chain carries TRBV27 and TRBJ2-7; 8 bases are a match to TRBD1. The CDR3 loop spans 13 amino acids. The ends lost 6 bases at V and 5 bases at J; junction bases unmatched: 6. Germline CDR1 MNHEY, CDR2 SMNVEV (reference sequence). The CDR3 DNA reads as TGTGCCAGCAGCCCGGGACAGGTCCACGAGCAGTACTTC. This sequence encodes CASSPGQVHEQYF.